The 24 T cell receptor beta chains listed next were all sequenced from one sample in a study of immune heterogeneity within non-small cell lung tumors. Bulk tumor gDNA, 550 to 600 ng per sample, served as the TCR template. The authors collected several far-apart biopsies from each primary tumor during surgery. It was patients with untreated, newly diagnosed non-small cell lung cancer who underwent curative surgery. TCR beta CDR3 was amplified by multiplex PCR using 32 V and 13 J primers. TCRdb reprocessed the multiplex PCR reads with MiXCR, giving one entry per CDR3 protein. The sample contains about 15,000 distinct CDR3 sequences, approximately 30% of which appear only once. Sequencing input: lung tumor tissue. The receptors shown here come from a man aged 40-50 years with non-small cell lung cancer.

The table lists this clonotype with many counts. The chain joins TRBV20-1 to TRBJ2-1; no reliable D call. The CDR3 contains 13 residues. CDR1 DFQATT and CDR2 SNEGSKA come from the germline V gene (reference sequence). The germline V and J ends were trimmed by 4 bases and 3 bases, with 10 bases remaining between them. CDR3 DNA: TGCAGTGCTAACTCGAATGGCTACAATGAGCAGTTCTTC. This translates into CSANSNGYNEQFF.

By sample share, this clonotype is medium-sized (0.01 to 0.1%). The gene calls are TRBV6-1 and TRBJ1-2, with D possibly matching TRBD1 (6 bases). The V gene lost 4 bases and the J gene lost 7 bases, with 19 bases spanning the gap. Germline lookup yields CDR1 MNHNS and CDR2 SASEGT. This CDR3 is 15 amino acids long. In nucleotides, the CDR3 is TGTGCCAGCAGTGGGGGTCATAATGGGGGCTCTGGCTACACCTTC. Its protein product is CASSGGHNGGSGYTF.

Judged by abundance, this clonotype is medium-sized (0.01 to 0.1%). The V gene is TRBV6-1, the J gene TRBJ2-1; D unclear. CDR1 and CDR2 from the germline V gene are MNHNS and SASEGT. V lost 5 bases and J lost 7, with 12 bases in between. CDR3 size: 13 residues. This CDR3 is CASSTLLGNEQFF. CDR3 DNA: TGTGCCAGCAGTACCCTCTTGGGGAATGAGCAGTTCTTC.

This clonotype is judged medium-sized. The chain links TRBV19 to TRBJ1-2; possible D gene TRBD1, 5 bases. This CDR3 has 11 amino acids. In germline, CDR1 is LNHDA, CDR2 SQIVND (reference sequence). The CDR3 reads CAGAGPYGYTF. Written as DNA, the CDR3 is TGTGCAGGCGCGGGGCCCTATGGCTACACCTTC.

In its sample, this clonotype was seen once. The conserved final phenylalanine or tryptophan is absent from the CDR3, which likely points to a read error. The chain employs TRBV15 and TRBJ2-7; D might be TRBD1 or TRBD2, each matching 6 bases. The germline CDR1 and CDR2 sequences are LNHNV and YYDKDF (reference sequence). The CDR3 sequence is 16 residues long. The CDR3 bases are TGTGCCACTAGCAGAGGGGGACTGACCTCCTCCTACGAGCAGTACCTC. It is translated as CATSRGGLTSSYEQYL.

The V call is TRBV9, the J call TRBJ2-5; unclear D gene. V was shortened by 7 bases and J by 4 bases, with 17 bases between the two germline ends. There are 14 residues in the CDR3. Germline V gives CDR1 SGDLS, CDR2 YYNGEE. CDR3 region: CASLAPDSGETQYF. In DNA, the CDR3 is TGTGCCAGCTTAGCTCCTGATTCTGGAGAGACCCAGTACTTC.

The chain is built from TRBV7-9 and TRBJ1-3; D is unresolved. The CDR3 has 12 residues. From germline, CDR1 is SEHNR and CDR2 FQNEAQ (reference sequence). V was clipped by 1 base and J by 4 bases, with 2 bases between them. For the CDR3, the DNA is TGTGCCAGCAGCTTAGGGGGAAACACCATATATTTT. Translating gives CASSLGGNTIYF.

The chain combines TRBV19 with TRBJ1-3; D not resolved. This CDR3 has 14 amino acids. Germline V CDR1 and CDR2: LNHDA, SQIVND (reference sequence). V shed 5 bases and J shed 0 bases, with 8 bases lying between them. DNA for the CDR3: TGTGCCAGTAGTCGAAAGATCTCTGGAAACACCATATATTTT. Its protein is CASSRKISGNTIYF. Together with reference TRBV19 and TRBJ1-3, the CDR3 gives the full variable domain: DGGITQSPKYLFRKEGQNVTLSCEQNLNHDAMYWYRQDPGQGLRLIYYSQIVNDFQKGDIAEGYSVSREKKESFPLTVTSAQKNPTAFYLCASSRKISGNTIYFGEGSWLTVV.

J is TRBJ2-3 and V is TRBV7-3; 8 bases map to TRBD2. With V trimmed by 5 bases and J by 2 bases, 6 bases remained unmatched. CDR3 length: 15 amino acids. Germline V CDR1 and CDR2: SGHTA, FQGTGA. This CDR3 reads CASSPGGGPTDTQYF. CDR3 nucleotides: TGTGCCAGCAGCCCCGGGGGGGGGCCCACAGATACGCAGTATTTT.

This clonotype was counted at least ten times. The gene calls are TRBV18 and TRBJ1-5, with a tentative D call TRBD1 (6 bases). With 3 bases removed from V and 5 bases from J, the gap between germline ends came to 14 bases. This CDR3 is built from 15 residues. The germline gives CDR1 KGHSH, CDR2 LQKENI. CDR3: CASSPGGQGHQPQHF. CDR3 in DNA: TGTGCCAGCTCACCGGGCGGGCAGGGGCATCAGCCCCAGCATTTT.

This clonotype was detected ten times or more. CDR3 region: CASSTGTTNSPLHF. DNA of the CDR3: TGTGCCAGCAGTACCGGGACAACTAATTCACCCCTCCACTTT. This rearrangement joins TRBV6-1 to TRBJ1-6; tentatively, D is TRBD1 (6 bases). The length of the CDR3 is 14 residues. Between the trimmed V and J ends, which lost 5 bases and 6 bases, there was a span of 11 bases. The V gene's germline CDR1 is MNHNS and CDR2 SASEGT.

Details on this clonotype: At one boundary the junction diverges from the germline segment, which might be a read error. CDR3 loop: CASSGGQGSGNQHQHF. The CDR3 coding sequence is TGTGCCAGTAGTGGGGGACAGGGGTCCGGCAATCAGCACCAGCATTTT. The rearrangement links TRBV19 to TRBJ1-5; 10 bases are shared with TRBD1. This CDR3 spans 16 amino acids. Germline CDR1 reads LNHDA; CDR2 reads SQIVND (reference sequence).

The V call is TRBV4-2, the J call TRBJ2-3; D possibly corresponds to TRBD2 (6 bases). The CDR3 sequence is 16 residues long. CDR1 LGHNA and CDR2 YNFKEQ come from the germline V gene. V was cut by 3 bases and J by 3 bases, with 16 bases left in between. CDR3 in amino acids: CASSQGDSIVTDTQYF. In DNA, the CDR3 is TGTGCCAGCAGCCAGGGGGACTCAATCGTAACAGATACGCAGTATTTT.

In the case of this clonotype: A much larger clone lies one base from this, so it may be a read error. The chain is built from TRBV7-2 and TRBJ1-5; unclear D gene. Trimming removed 5 bases at V and 5 bases at J, with 10 bases between. The CDR3 is 13 amino acids. The germline CDR1 and CDR2 sequences are SGHTA and FQGNSA. CDR3 protein: CASSLTRDQPQHF. The CDR3 bases are TGTGCCAGCAGCCTGACAAGGGATCAGCCCCAGCATTTT. The whole variable domain, filled in from reference TRBV7-2 and TRBJ1-5, reads GAGVSQSPSNKVTEKGKDVELRCDPISGHTALYWYRQSLGQGLEFLIYFQGNSAPDKSGLPSDRFSAERTGGSVSTLTIQRTQQEDSAVYLCASSLTRDQPQHFGDGTRLSIL.

Turning to this clonotype: A much more abundant neighbour one base away suggests this may be a read error. J is TRBJ1-4 and V is TRBV13; 7 nucleotides match TRBD1. The germline V gene encodes CDR1 PRHDT and CDR2 FYEKMQ (reference sequence). CDR3 length: 15 amino acids. The V segment lost 6 bases and the J segment 10 bases; nucleotides outside the gene matches: 14. CDR3 loop: CASSQTETQGGKLFF. CDR3 sequence (DNA): TGTGCCAGCAGTCAGACAGAGACCCAGGGGGGAAAACTGTTTTTT.

This clonotype came up many times. The V call is TRBV6-1, the J call TRBJ2-1; the match to TRBD2 covers 12 bases. Germline CDR1 reads MNHNS; CDR2 reads SASEGT. The CDR3 has 19 residues. Germline trimming cut 4 bases from V and 0 bases from J; bases unmatched to any gene: 10. The CDR3 nucleotides read TGTGCCAGCAGTGTTACTAGCGGGGGGACTTCAGCCTCCTACAATGAGCAGTTCTTC. This translates into CASSVTSGGTSASYNEQFF.

Details on this clonotype: A much more abundant neighbour one base away suggests this may be a read error. The rearrangement links TRBV6-2 or TRBV6-3 to TRBJ1-6; D gene unclear. The germline CDR1 and CDR2 sequences are MNHEY and SVGEGT. With 5 bases removed from V and 6 bases from J, the gap between germline ends came to 11 bases. The CDR3 loop spans 14 amino acids. CDR3 protein: CASSTGITNSPLHF. The CDR3 region has the DNA TGTGCCAGCAGTACCGGGATAACTAATTCACCCCTCCACTTT.

As to this clonotype: At one of its ends the junction is not consistent with the germline gene, which may arise from a read error. This chain joins TRBV25-1 and TRBJ2-7; 10 bases align to TRBD2. The CDR3 extends over 16 amino acids. Germline CDR1 is MGHDK and CDR2 is SYGVNS. This chain's CDR3 is CASSQPSAGGLHEHYF. CDR3 DNA sequence: TGTGCCAGCAGTCAACCCTCAGCGGGAGGGCTACACGAGCATTACTTC.

A word on this clonotype: A much more abundant neighbour one base away suggests this may be a read error. The V call is TRBV27, the J call TRBJ2-7; TRBD1 matches at 7 bases. The CDR3 length is 14 residues. Trimming removed 5 bases from V and 3 bases from J; junction bases left unmatched: 7. The V gene's germline CDR1 is MNHEY and CDR2 SMNVEV (reference sequence). CDR3 sequence: CASSNPGQFYEQYF. In DNA, the CDR3 is TGTGCCAGCAGTAACCCGGGACAGTTCTACGAGCAGTACTTC.

Turning to this clonotype: A single base separates this from a much larger clone, so it may be a read error. Given the absence of the conserved phenylalanine or tryptophan at the CDR3 end, a read error is likely. DNA of the CDR3: TGTGCCAGCAGACGTGGACAGGAGCAGTTCTTA. Protein sequence: CASRRGQEQFL. The rearrangement uses TRBV6-2 or TRBV6-3 and TRBJ2-1, with TRBD1 as a possible D gene (6 bases). The CDR3 spans 11 residues. CDR1 and CDR2 from the germline V gene are MNHEY and SVGEGT. The V end lost 6 bases, the J end lost 10 bases, and 10 bases lay between the germline ends.

The chain uses TRBV12-3 or TRBV12-4 and TRBJ2-7; 8 bases match TRBD1. This CDR3 has 13 residues. The J segment lost 3 bases and the V segment lost 11 bases, leaving 9 bases of the junction unmatched. CDR3 sequence reads: CAQARQGNYEQYF. In DNA form, the CDR3 reads TGTGCCCAGGCCCGACAGGGGAACTACGAGCAGTACTTC.

Note on this clonotype: The missing conserved phenylalanine or tryptophan at the end of this CDR3 makes a read error likely. V and J are TRBV12-3 or TRBV12-4 and TRBJ1-2, with TRBD1 identical over 10 bases. This CDR3 has 12 amino acids. The CDR3 is CDSSDRGLGYTL. The CDR3, as DNA: TGTGACAGCAGTGACAGGGGGCTTGGCTACACCTTA.

This clonotype was detected many times. The CDR3 DNA reads as TGTGCTAGTAACAAAAGGGAACTCGAGCGGGAGGTGGGCAATGAGCAGTTCTTC. It specifies CASNKRELEREVGNEQFF. This sequence joins TRBV12-5 and TRBJ2-1, with 9 bases fitting TRBD2. The germline V gene encodes CDR1 LGHNT and CDR2 FRNRAP. With V trimmed by 8 bases and J by 6 bases, 20 bases remained unmatched. The CDR3 loop spans 18 amino acids.

A few counts support this clonotype. The CDR3 protein is CASSQTGGNSPLHF. CDR3 DNA: TGTGCCAGCAGCCAGACCGGGGGTAATTCACCCCTCCACTTT. The chain employs TRBV6-1 and TRBJ1-6, with D possibly TRBD1 on 5 matching bases. The ends were cut back, 6 bases at V and 6 bases at J, with 12 bases in the middle. Germline V gene sequence: CDR1 MNHNS, CDR2 SASEGT. This CDR3 spans 14 amino acids.